A selection of T cell receptor beta chains follows, all from one sample in a study of OX40 agonist ivuxolimab in advanced cancers. Only in-frame clones appear in the TCRdb table, and some are missing; sequencing was by immunoSEQ multiplex PCR. The table has roughly 75,000 clones, 75% to 90% seen once. Sample: CD4+ or CD8+ T cells sorted from blood, taken in a trial of the OX40 agonist ivuxolimab. The source is an adult with an advanced solid tumor such as melanoma, head and neck, liver or kidney cancer. CDR3s include the opening cysteine and the closing phenylalanine or tryptophan. D genes are given only for firm matches. A row's size may be missing; if present it is once, few, many or a size class.

TRBD2,TRBJ2-7,TRBV6-1,NA,CASSVGTSGSEGSYEQYF,TGTGCCAGCAGTGTCGGGACTAGCGGGAGTGAAGGGTCCTACGAGCAGTACTTC
NA,TRBJ1-4,TRBV19,NA,CASSHTGRLGEKLFF,TGTGCCAGTAGCCACACAGGTCGTTTGGGGGAAAAACTGTTTTTT
TRBD1,TRBJ1-6,TRBV4-3,NA,CASSPGQGANSPLHF,TGCGCCAGCAGCCCCGGACAGGGGGCAAATTCACCCCTCCACTTT
NA,TRBJ2-7,TRBV15,NA,CATSRLGKDGIYEQYF,TGTGCCACCAGCAGATTGGGAAAGGACGGAATCTACGAGCAGTACTTC
TRBD1,TRBJ2-1,TRBV6-5,NA,CASSYSGTGYNEQFF,TGTGCCAGCAGTTACTCTGGGACAGGGTACAATGAGCAGTTCTTC
NA,TRBJ2-5,TRBV5-6,NA,CASSLAVGQETQYF,TGTGCCAGCAGCTTGGCAGTAGGACAAGAGACCCAGTACTTC
NA,TRBJ1-5,TRBV6-6,large,CASTSTGNQPQHF,TGTGCCAGCACCTCAACAGGGAATCAGCCCCAGCATTTT
NA,TRBJ1-1,TRBV27,NA,CATQGMDTEAFF,TGTGCCACCCAGGGTATGGACACTGAAGCTTTCTTT
NA,TRBJ2-2,TRBV10-3,NA,CAIRSLSFANTGELFF,TGTGCCATCAGGTCACTAAGTTTCGCGAACACCGGGGAGCTGTTTTTT
NA,TRBJ2-3,TRBV9,NA,CASSGIGRITDTQYF,TGTGCCAGCAGCGGTATTGGGCGGATAACAGATACGCAGTATTTT
TRBD1,TRBJ2-7,TRBV5-1,NA,CASSLGTGESDEQYF,TGCGCCAGCAGCCTGGGAACAGGGGAGTCTGACGAGCAGTACTTC
TRBD2,TRBJ2-1,TRBV19,NA,CASSTSAGGGNEQFF,TGTGCCAGTAGTACTAGCGCGGGGGGTGGCAATGAGCAGTTCTTC
TRBD1,TRBJ1-2,TRBV10-1,few,CASSESRDRGHCGYTF,TGCGCCAGCAGTGAGTCTAGGGACAGGGGTCATTGTGGCTACACCTTC